The rows below give T cell receptor beta chains drawn from one sample of a study of blood T cell repertoires in COVID-19. Measured with immunoSEQ multiplex PCR; TCRdb has only the in-frame clones, and not every one. The sample shows 70,000 to 80,000 clones, around 87% of them seen only once. The sample taken for sequencing was peripheral blood. The receptor source for this set is a human donor in a cohort sampled during active COVID-19. CDR3s include the opening cysteine and the closing phenylalanine or tryptophan. Each record gives: V gene, J gene, D gene, clone size, CDR3 protein, CDR3 DNA. D genes are given only for firm matches. The size of a clone is reported for some rows only, either as once, few or many, or as a class for expanded clones.

v_call: TRBV30; j_call: TRBJ1-5; d_call: -; clone_size: -; cdr3_aa: CAWSGDTRSQPQHF; cdr3_nt: TGTGCCTGGTCCGGGGACACCCGTTCCCAGCCCCAGCATTTT
v_call: TRBV28; j_call: TRBJ1-2; d_call: TRBD1; clone_size: -; cdr3_aa: CASSLPNRGQGNGYTF; cdr3_nt: TGTGCCAGCAGTTTACCTAACCGAGGACAGGGAAATGGCTACACCTTC
v_call: TRBV19; j_call: TRBJ1-1; d_call: -; clone_size: -; cdr3_aa: CASKGGKRDTNTEAFF; cdr3_nt: TGTGCCAGTAAGGGGGGGAAACGGGACACGAACACTGAAGCTTTCTTT
v_call: TRBV2; j_call: TRBJ2-5; d_call: TRBD1; clone_size: -; cdr3_aa: CASSDTGGTQYF; cdr3_nt: TGTGCCAGCAGTGATACAGGGGGGACCCAGTACTTC
v_call: TRBV27; j_call: TRBJ1-1; d_call: TRBD1; clone_size: -; cdr3_aa: CASSLSTGGIRNTEAFF; cdr3_nt: TGTGCCAGCAGTTTATCCACAGGGGGGATCAGGAACACTGAAGCTTTCTTT
v_call: TRBV10-3; j_call: TRBJ2-3; d_call: TRBD2; clone_size: -; cdr3_aa: CAISDVVAGGRGTDTQYF; cdr3_nt: TGTGCCATCAGTGACGTGGTAGCGGGGGGCCGCGGCACAGATACGCAGTATTTT
v_call: TRBV10-3; j_call: TRBJ2-7; d_call: TRBD2; clone_size: -; cdr3_aa: CAISDRDYVGEQYF; cdr3_nt: TGTGCCATCAGTGACCGGGACTATGTGGGCGAGCAGTACTTC
v_call: TRBV2; j_call: TRBJ1-6; d_call: -; clone_size: -; cdr3_aa: CASSPSYNSPLHF; cdr3_nt: TGTGCCAGCAGTCCGTCTTATAATTCACCCCTCCACTTT
v_call: TRBV9; j_call: TRBJ2-3; d_call: TRBD2; clone_size: -; cdr3_aa: CASSVAPLAGGGTDTQYF; cdr3_nt: TGTGCCAGCAGCGTAGCACCCCTGGCGGGGGGTGGTACAGATACGCAGTATTTT
v_call: TRBV10-3; j_call: TRBJ1-2; d_call: -; clone_size: few; cdr3_aa: CAISGLPAPYGYTF; cdr3_nt: TGTGCCATCAGTGGCCTACCTGCCCCCTATGGCTACACCTTC
v_call: TRBV7-6; j_call: TRBJ2-3; d_call: -; clone_size: -; cdr3_aa: CASSLEAGGPDTQYF; cdr3_nt: TGTGCCAGCAGCTTAGAAGCTGGGGGCCCAGATACGCAGTATTTT
v_call: TRBV30; j_call: TRBJ2-3; d_call: -; clone_size: -; cdr3_aa: CAWSSAGTDTQYF; cdr3_nt: TGTGCCTGGAGTAGCGCCGGCACAGATACGCAGTATTTT
v_call: TRBV7-9; j_call: TRBJ2-3; d_call: TRBD1; clone_size: once; cdr3_aa: CASSADRGPADTQYF; cdr3_nt: TGTGCCAGCAGCGCTGACAGGGGGCCGGCAGATACGCAGTATTTT
v_call: TRBV6-2/TRBV6-3; j_call: TRBJ1-1; d_call: TRBD1; clone_size: once; cdr3_aa: CASSFGTGGIKAFF; cdr3_nt: TGTGCCAGCAGTTTCGGGACAGGGGGCATCAAAGCTTTCTTT
v_call: TRBV5-1; j_call: TRBJ2-5; d_call: TRBD2; clone_size: -; cdr3_aa: CASSSRGGEWETQYF; cdr3_nt: TGCGCCAGCAGCTCGCGGGGGGGCGAATGGGAGACCCAGTACTTC
v_call: TRBV6-2/TRBV6-3; j_call: TRBJ2-2; d_call: -; clone_size: -; cdr3_aa: CASSYQWNTGELFF; cdr3_nt: TGTGCCAGCAGTTATCAGTGGAACACCGGGGAGCTGTTTTTT
v_call: TRBV30; j_call: TRBJ1-2; d_call: -; clone_size: -; cdr3_aa: CAWSSRQGGYTF; cdr3_nt: TGTGCCTGGAGTTCACGGCAGGGTGGCTACACCTTC
v_call: TRBV6-5; j_call: TRBJ1-6; d_call: -; clone_size: -; cdr3_aa: CATRDTSDSPLHF; cdr3_nt: TGTGCCACCAGAGACACATCCGATTCACCCCTCCACTTT
v_call: TRBV7-6; j_call: TRBJ1-2; d_call: TRBD1; clone_size: -; cdr3_aa: CASSHNAAQGASGYTF; cdr3_nt: TGTGCCAGCAGCCATAACGCCGCGCAGGGGGCTAGCGGCTACACCTTC
v_call: TRBV7-6; j_call: TRBJ2-1; d_call: -; clone_size: -; cdr3_aa: CASSLTRASYNEQFF; cdr3_nt: TGTGCCAGCAGCTTGACGAGGGCATCGTACAATGAGCAGTTCTTC
v_call: TRBV27; j_call: TRBJ2-7; d_call: TRBD2; clone_size: -; cdr3_aa: CASSLKRGDYEQYF; cdr3_nt: TGTGCCAGCAGTTTAAAGCGGGGGGACTACGAGCAGTACTTC
v_call: TRBV7-2; j_call: TRBJ1-2; d_call: TRBD1; clone_size: -; cdr3_aa: CASSFRDRAPYGYTF; cdr3_nt: TGTGCCAGCAGCTTCAGGGACAGGGCGCCATATGGCTACACCTTC
v_call: TRBV24-1; j_call: TRBJ1-1; d_call: TRBD1; clone_size: once; cdr3_aa: CATSRQGSNTEAFF; cdr3_nt: TGTGCCACCAGCCGACAGGGATCGAACACTGAAGCTTTCTTT
v_call: TRBV6-6; j_call: TRBJ1-2; d_call: TRBD1; clone_size: -; cdr3_aa: CASSATGFGYTF; cdr3_nt: TGTGCCAGCAGTGCGACAGGGTTTGGCTACACCTTC
v_call: TRBV11-2; j_call: TRBJ2-7; d_call: -; clone_size: -; cdr3_aa: CASSLDNNKAYEQYF; cdr3_nt: TGTGCCAGCAGCTTAGACAACAATAAAGCCTACGAGCAGTACTTC